The 27 T cell receptor beta chains presented below share a single source sample, sequenced in a study of blood T cell repertoires in COVID-19. The assay was immunoSEQ multiplex PCR, and TCRdb's table has in-frame clones only and misses some. Seen here are over 300,000 clones, roughly 88% observed once, and the top ten hold approximately 0.96%. The sample taken for sequencing was PBMCs or T cells enriched from blood (not recorded which). These receptors were obtained from a woman aged 25 to 45 with acute COVID-19.

This rearrangement joins TRBV5-1 to TRBJ2-2; 8 positions match TRBD2. Germline assignment: CDR1 SGHRS and CDR2 YFSETQ. Losses at the gene ends were 5 bases for V and 1 base for J; bases not matched to a gene: 4. The CDR3 consists of 15 residues. The CDR3 region is CASRTAGVNTGELFF. The CDR3 DNA is TGCGCCAGCAGGACAGCGGGGGTGAACACCGGGGAGCTGTTTTTT.

The V gene is TRBV5-5, the J gene TRBJ2-2; 8 bases align to TRBD1. The junction had 13 bases not matched to a gene; V was cut back by 5 bases and J by 4 bases. The germline V gene encodes CDR1 SGHKS and CDR2 YYEKEE (reference sequence). The CDR3 loop spans 17 amino acids. The CDR3 DNA sequence: TGTGCCAGCAGGGGGGAGAGACAGGGGACGGGCACCGGGGAGCTGTTTTTT. This gives the protein CASRGERQGTGTGELFF. Full variable domain (outside the CDR3, taken from reference TRBV5-5 and TRBJ2-2): DAGVTQSPTHLIKTRGQQVTLRCSPISGHKSVSWYQQVLGQGPQFIFQYYEKEERGRGNFPDRFSARQFPNYSSELNVNALLLGDSALYLCASRGERQGTGTGELFFGEGSRLTVL.

The V call is TRBV18, the J call TRBJ1-6; TRBD1 agrees at 8 bases. The CDR3 covers 16 residues. V lost 2 bases to trimming and J lost 3 bases; unmatched junction nucleotides: 3. Germline V gives CDR1 KGHSH, CDR2 LQKENI. CDR3 coding DNA: TGTGCCAGCTCACCAGGACAGGGAGTCTATAATTCACCCCTCCACTTT. It encodes CASSPGQGVYNSPLHF.

This rearrangement joins TRBV5-1 to TRBJ1-6; TRBD1 matches at 10 bases. The germline CDR1 and CDR2 sequences are SGHRS and YFSETQ. Unmatched junction bases numbered 8, after V lost 4 bases and J lost 1 base. This CDR3 has 18 amino acids. The DNA of the CDR3 is TGCGCCAGCAGCCCCTGGACAGGGGGGGGGTCCTATAATTCACCCCTCCACTTT. Translating gives CASSPWTGGGSYNSPLHF. Full variable domain (outside the CDR3, taken from reference TRBV5-1 and TRBJ1-6): KAGVTQTPRYLIKTRGQQVTLSCSPISGHRSVSWYQQTPGQGLQFLFEYFSETQRNKGNFPGRFSGRQFSNSRSEMNVSTLELGDSALYLCASSPWTGGGSYNSPLHFGNGTRLTVT.

This clone was picked up a small number of times. The chain has TRBV2 and TRBJ2-1; no clear D. The CDR3 runs to 11 residues. Trimming took 7 bases from V and 4 from J, leaving 5 bases between them. Germline values: CDR1 SNHLY, CDR2 FYNNEI. The CDR3 nucleotides read TGTGCCAGCACAGTATACAATGAGCAGTTCTTC. Its translation is CASTVYNEQFF.

The chain joins TRBV15 to TRBJ1-3, with D possibly TRBD1 on 5 matching bases. This CDR3 has 15 amino acids. Trimming left V 0 bases short and J 6 bases short, with 12 bases between. Germline CDR1 is LNHNV and CDR2 is YYDKDF (reference sequence). CDR3 residues: CATSRDRQGKNTIYF. CDR3 DNA: TGTGCCACCAGCAGAGATCGGCAGGGAAAAAACACCATATATTTT.

The chain recombines TRBV7-2 with TRBJ1-4, with D maybe TRBD1 (6 bases). Trimming removed 1 base at V and 8 bases at J, with 14 bases between. The CDR3 has 15 amino acids. CDR1 and CDR2 (germline): SGHTA, FQGNSA. The CDR3 loop is CASSLGFRGGEKLFF. The DNA for the CDR3 is TGTGCCAGCAGCTTAGGGTTCAGGGGAGGGGAAAAACTGTTTTTT.

The chain has TRBV4-1 and TRBJ1-1; no clear D gene. V was trimmed by 4 bases and J by 0 bases, leaving 12 bases between them. This CDR3 contains 15 residues. Per the germline V gene, CDR1 is MGHRA and CDR2 is YSYEKL. The CDR3 bases are TGCGCCAGCAGCCTAACGGGCGGGGTGAACACTGAAGCTTTCTTT. It codes for CASSLTGGVNTEAFF.

J is TRBJ2-1 and V is TRBV15; the match to TRBD1 covers 7 bases. CDR1 and CDR2 from the germline V gene are LNHNV and YYDKDF (reference sequence). V gave up 2 bases and J gave up 3 bases; unmatched junction bases: 7. The CDR3 contains 16 residues. Here the CDR3 DNA reads TGTGCCACCAGCAGAACGACAGGGCCACTCTACAATGAGCAGTTCTTC. Encoded protein: CATSRTTGPLYNEQFF.

The V and J genes are TRBV7-3 and TRBJ2-5, with 10 nucleotides matching TRBD2. The length of the CDR3 is 15 residues. V lost 6 bases to trimming and J lost 5 bases; unmatched junction nucleotides: 9. CDR1 and CDR2 (germline): SGHTA, FQGTGA. CDR3 protein: CASSTSGALGETQYF. CDR3 in DNA: TGTGCCAGCAGTACTAGCGGGGCCCTGGGTGAGACCCAGTACTTC.

The gene calls are TRBV5-1 and TRBJ2-4; D unresolved. This CDR3 is built from 14 residues. CDR1 SGHRS and CDR2 YFSETQ come from the germline V gene. Trimming took 5 bases from V and 0 from J, leaving 9 bases between them. CDR3 DNA sequence: TGCGCCAGCAGTCAGAGCGTAGCCAAAAACATTCAGTACTTC. Translation: CASSQSVAKNIQYF.

The chain employs TRBV9 and TRBJ2-1; TRBD2 matches 8 bases. Germline CDR1 SGDLS, CDR2 YYNGEE. This CDR3 has 16 amino acids. With V trimmed by 4 bases and J by 8 bases, 14 bases remained unmatched. This CDR3 reads CASSPNTRGGSDEQFF. CDR3 bases: TGTGCCAGCAGCCCCAATACCCGGGGGGGGTCCGATGAGCAGTTCTTC.

This chain links TRBV18 with TRBJ2-7; D may be TRBD1 (5 bases). The germline gives CDR1 KGHSH, CDR2 LQKENI. This CDR3 spans 13 amino acids. V was pared by 2 bases and J by 3 bases, with 8 bases between. CDR3 DNA sequence: TGTGCCAGCTCACCATCTCAGGGCTACGAGCAGTACTTC. Its translation: CASSPSQGYEQYF.

V gene TRBV21-1 combines with J gene TRBJ2-1; the tabulated D call, TRBD1, remains unverified against the DNA. TRBV21-1 has pseudogene status. The length of the CDR3 is 16 residues. The CDR3 region has the DNA TGTGCCAGCAGCACGGGACAGTACCCATCCTACAATGAGCAGTTCTTC. Its protein product is CASSTGQYPSYNEQFF.

CDR3 region: CASSRGNQPQHF. The CDR3 DNA reads TGTGCCAGCAGTAGGGGGAATCAGCCCCAGCATTTT. The chain couples TRBV5-6 to TRBJ1-5; tentative D call: TRBD1 (6 bases). Germline values: CDR1 SGHDT, CDR2 YYEEEE. The V and J ends lost 5 bases and 4 bases respectively, with 7 bases between them. The CDR3 sequence is 12 residues long. Full variable domain (rest looked up from reference TRBV5-6 and TRBJ1-5): DAGVTQSPTHLIKTRGQQVTLRCSPKSGHDTVSWYQQALGQGPQFIFQYYEEEERQRGNFPDRFSGHQFPNYSSELNVNALLLGDSALYLCASSRGNQPQHFGDGTRLSIL.

This clone was picked up a small number of times. The V call is TRBV19, the J call TRBJ2-7, with 7 bases that match TRBD1. Germline lookup yields CDR1 LNHDA and CDR2 SQIVND (reference sequence). V dropped 4 bases and J dropped 4; count of bases not matched to a gene: 7. CDR3 length: 14 residues. The DNA of the CDR3 is TGTGCCAGTAGTACCGGGACAGTTGGTTACGAGCAGTACTTC. Its protein product is CASSTGTVGYEQYF.

The chain is built from TRBV19 and TRBJ1-6; tentative D call: TRBD1 (5 bases). Per germline, CDR1 LNHDA and CDR2 SQIVND (reference sequence). The CDR3 consists of 15 residues. Trimming removed 1 base at V and 8 bases at J, with 12 bases between. CDR3 DNA: TGTGCCAGTAGTATAGGCCCAGGGCCGGATTCACCCCTCCACTTT. The encoded protein is CASSIGPGPDSPLHF.

The chain combines TRBV12-3 or TRBV12-4 with TRBJ1-1; D is uncertain. Trimming left V 5 bases short and J 0 bases short, with 7 bases between. The CDR3 totals 13 residues. CDR3 loop: CASSIAMNTEAFF. The CDR3 coding sequence is TGTGCCAGCAGTATTGCGATGAACACTGAAGCTTTCTTT.

V usage is TRBV7-3 and J usage is TRBJ1-1, with a weak D call TRBD1 (6 bases). Germline assignment: CDR1 SGHTA and CDR2 FQGTGA. Trimming took off 5 bases at V and 2 bases at J, with 12 bases between the two ends. This CDR3 spans 14 amino acids. CDR3 in DNA: TGTGCCAGCAGCACGACAGGAGCTAACACTGAAGCTTTCTTT. Protein: CASSTTGANTEAFF.

This chain uses TRBV4-3 with TRBJ2-1; a weak D match, TRBD2 (6 bases). V was shortened by 1 base and J by 10 bases, with 11 bases between the two germline ends. This CDR3 is built from 13 residues. In germline, CDR1 is LGHNA, CDR2 YSLEER. The CDR3 sequence is CASSQAPGREQFF. CDR3 sequence (DNA): TGCGCCAGCAGCCAAGCCCCAGGGAGGGAGCAGTTCTTC.

The genes are TRBV5-4 and TRBJ2-1; no definite D call. Germline CDR1 and CDR2: SGHNT and YYREEE (reference sequence). The CDR3 is made up of 13 amino acids. V lost 0 bases and J 9 bases, leaving 10 bases between the germline ends. CDR3 coding DNA: TGTGCCAGCAGCTTGGACGGAGTAGGTGAGCAGTTCTTC. Amino acid sequence: CASSLDGVGEQFF.

This clone was seen just once. This rearrangement joins TRBV5-6 to TRBJ2-7; 9 nucleotides align to TRBD2. J gave up 0 bases and V 1 base, and 5 bases lay outside the gene matches. The CDR3 loop spans 16 amino acids. The germline V gene encodes CDR1 SGHDT and CDR2 YYEEEE. CDR3 in amino acids: CASSLRAGGVSYEQYF. CDR3 DNA: TGTGCCAGCAGCTTGCGAGCGGGGGGTGTCTCCTACGAGCAGTACTTC.

The chain recombines TRBV6-5 with TRBJ1-6, with TRBD1 as a possible D gene (5 bases). Deletions cut 6 bases from V and 6 bases from J, with 15 bases between. The germline V gene encodes CDR1 MNHEY and CDR2 SVGAGI. The CDR3 totals 15 residues. The CDR3 sequence is CASSPSGWGNSPLHF. The CDR3 DNA reads TGTGCCAGCAGCCCCTCAGGGTGGGGTAATTCACCCCTCCACTTT.

The J gene is TRBJ1-6, the V gene TRBV27; maybe TRBD1 (5 bases). V shed 0 bases and J shed 3 bases, with 12 bases lying between them. Germline CDR1 reads MNHEY; CDR2 reads SMNVEV (reference sequence). The CDR3 runs to 17 residues. The CDR3 DNA reads as TGTGCCAGCAGTTTATCCGGGACTGCGGGCTATAATTCACCCCTCCACTTT. Amino acid sequence: CASSLSGTAGYNSPLHF.

This rearrangement joins TRBV7-9 to TRBJ1-1; D ambiguous. This CDR3 region has 16 residues. CDR1 is SEHNR and CDR2 is FQNEAQ in the germline V gene (reference sequence). V lost 4 bases, J lost 1 base, and 16 bases lay in between. The chain's CDR3 is CASSWPSGGGNTEAFF. The CDR3 DNA reads as TGTGCCAGCAGCTGGCCCAGCGGCGGAGGGAACACTGAAGCTTTCTTT. The full variable domain, its missing parts supplied by reference TRBV7-9 and TRBJ1-1, is DTGVSQNPRHKITKRGQNVTFRCDPISEHNRLYWYRQTLGQGPEFLTYFQNEAQLEKSRLLSDRFSAERPKGSFSTLEIQRTEQGDSAMYLCASSWPSGGGNTEAFFGQGTRLTVV.

The rearrangement links TRBV6-5 to TRBJ1-1; a possible D gene is TRBD1 (6 bases). V was cut by 4 bases and J by 2 bases, with 14 bases left in between. The CDR3 is 15 amino acids. Germline CDR1 MNHEY, CDR2 SVGAGI. The CDR3 reads CASSSLGGGNTEAFF. CDR3 nucleotide sequence: TGTGCCAGCAGTTCCCTCGGGGGGGGCAACACTGAAGCTTTCTTT.

The chain is built from TRBV3-1 (or the pseudogene TRBV3-2) and TRBJ1-5; D not resolved. Germline V gene sequence: CDR1 LGHDT, CDR2 YNNKEL (reference sequence). Trimming left V 1 base short and J 7 bases short, with 11 bases between. This CDR3 is built from 14 residues. The CDR3 here is CASSQGSSHQPQHF. The CDR3 DNA reads as TGTGCCAGCAGCCAAGGGAGTAGCCACCAGCCCCAGCATTTT.